This paragraph reports one T cell receptor (beta chain). The antigen is not known. TCRdb's copy holds only in-frame clones and misses some; the assay was immunoSEQ multiplex PCR. The sample lists about 110,000 clones, 88% occurring once. No infections or other immune events were documented during collection. This CDR3 is 16 amino acids long. Germline CDR1 SGHAT, CDR2 FQDESV (reference sequence). The V and J ends lost 5 bases and 4 bases respectively, with 17 bases between them. These data are taken from a study of identifying expanded T cells in peripheral blood. Notes on the study in general: Clone count variance between two-week samples rose with total template count.

The sample taken for sequencing was blood. V and J are TRBV11-1 and TRBJ2-2, with D perhaps being TRBD1 or TRBD2 (6 bases each). This sequence was found in a person between 18 and 75 years old in good health. The chain's CDR3 is CASSIIGGPVTGELFF. The CDR3 nucleotides are TGTGCCAGCAGCATAATAGGGGGGCCGGTCACCGGGGAGCTGTTTTTT.